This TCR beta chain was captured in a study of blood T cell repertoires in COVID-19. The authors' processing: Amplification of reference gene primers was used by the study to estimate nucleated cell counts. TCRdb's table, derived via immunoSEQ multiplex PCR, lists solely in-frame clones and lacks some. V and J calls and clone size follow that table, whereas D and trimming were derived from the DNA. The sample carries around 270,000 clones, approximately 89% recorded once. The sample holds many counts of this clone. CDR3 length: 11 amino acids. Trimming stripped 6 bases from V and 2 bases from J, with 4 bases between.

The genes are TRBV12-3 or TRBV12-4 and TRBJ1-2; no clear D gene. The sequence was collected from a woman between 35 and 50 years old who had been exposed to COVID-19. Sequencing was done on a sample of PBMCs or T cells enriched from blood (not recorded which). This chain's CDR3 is CASSLNYGYTF. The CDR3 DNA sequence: TGTGCCAGCAGCTTGAACTATGGCTACACCTTC.